The sequence of this T cell receptor beta chain was determined in a study of CD8+CD57+ T cells in acquired aplastic anemia (dated by TCRdb to the late 2010s). For the study in its entirety: Extracted DNA from sorted CD4+ and CD8+ cells averaged about 3 ug, ranging from roughly 0.17 to 30 ug. An average of approximately 10 million reads for CD4+ cells and 11 million to 12 million reads for CD8+ cells was obtained from healthy donor samples. Study-wide conclusions, independent of this receptor: CD8+ Simpson's diversity did not differ significantly between patients and healthy controls (P=0.060). Approximately 27 CD8+ CDR3 sequences were found in both patients and controls but appeared to be highly expressed in patients and within the immunodominant clones of the patients.

Profiling of TCR beta VDJ combinations and CDR3 sequences used genomic DNA as the template. An Illumina HiSeq 2000 was used for TCR repertoire sequencing. Per the original workflow: Repertoire assessment relied on Simpson's diversity index, CDR3 size and DJ length profiles, and TRBV/TRBJ rearrangement plots. The most abundant DNA sequence in the deep sequencing data was defined as the immunodominant clone. CDR3 amino acid sequences were checked for sharing across subjects and were also compared against the VDJdb database and published repertoires. Starting from the raw public reads, TCRdb applied fastp trimming at Q25, assembled clones with MiXCR and retained in-frame beta chains. CDR3 protein duplicates are merged, each entry listing the most common genes and DNA. The V and J calls follow TCRdb's processing rather than the paper's. This sample is represented by hundreds of thousands of distinct CDR3 sequences; about 70% of them were singletons. The biggest ten clones account for under 5% of the sample.

A remark on this clonotype: Its binding antigen is unknown. One base away there is no much larger clone; base qualities are not given.

In the study, sorted CD4+ and CD8+ blood T cells from patients with severe aplastic anemia and from healthy subjects underwent deep sequencing of TCR repertoires. Ficoll-Paque density gradient centrifugation was used to isolate peripheral blood mononuclear cells. Before DNA extraction, CD4+ and CD8+ T cells were sorted by FACS or by magnetic beads. The junction shows trimming of 6 bases on V and 14 bases on J, plus 20 bases between the germline ends. The CDR3 spans 13 residues, from the cysteine through the phenylalanine. Here the CDR3 DNA is all that survives: 39 bases in frame from base 1. CDR1 and CDR2, per the germline V gene, are SNHLY and FYNNEI.

In this chain, TRBV2 is recombined with TRBJ1-3; there is no confident call for the D gene. The sample was sorted CD4+, CD8+, or CD8+CD57+ T cells (not recorded which) from PBMCs. The TCR comes from a human donor in good health, serving as a control. The sequenced DNA is TGTGCCAGCAGGAGTGAGTCTGGAAACTCCTTATATTTT. The encoded protein is CASRSESGNSLYF.